This T cell receptor (beta chain) is drawn from a study of T cell responses to AZD1222 COVID-19 vaccine. Overall study results and limits: The reported proportion of spike-specific TCRs targeting unmutated variant regions was nearly half.

Measured with immunoSEQ multiplex PCR; TCRdb has only the in-frame clones, and not every one. The sample shows roughly 150,000 clones, 90% to 95% of them seen only once. Regarding this clone: Its specificity is not known.

Germline values: CDR1 SGHTA, CDR2 FQGNSA. The length of the CDR3 is 16 residues. V lost 2 bases and J 1 base, leaving 12 bases between the germline ends. The TCR was taken from an adult who received the AZD1222 COVID-19 vaccine. This rearrangement joins TRBV7-2 to TRBJ1-3, with D possibly TRBD1 on 5 matching bases. This sample comprised peripheral blood, obtained 28 days after the second AZD1222 dose. Written as DNA, the CDR3 is TGTGCCAGCAGCTTACAGGGTGCGGGTTCTGGAAACACCATATATTTT. Amino acid sequence: CASSLQGAGSGNTIYF.